This TCR beta chain was recorded in a study of T cells in Graves' hyperthyroidism and ophthalmopathy (dated by TCRdb to between 2018 and 2021). About the study as a whole: Peripheral blood was sampled at the time of initial diagnosis, prior to any treatment. To identify TCR V-J signatures that set the groups apart, the researchers used a discovery cohort of 100 patients, made up of approximately 43 with Graves' ophthalmopathy and 57 with stable Graves' hyperthyroidism. An independent validation cohort of around 19 hyperthyroidism patients and more than 15 patients who later progressed to ophthalmopathy tested prospective prediction of ophthalmopathy. The approximately 98 discovery patients were randomly divided into training and test sets at a 7:3 ratio. Thyroid tissue and blood T-cell repertoires from six or seven Graves' hyperthyroidism patients were also compared in the study. After blood sampling, hyperthyroidism patients were treated with methimazole at a starting dose of 30 mg daily, and ophthalmopathy patients were treated with high-dose intravenous methylprednisolone. The paper describes TCR Vbeta CDR3 sequencing of fewer than 150 peripheral blood samples, made up of 43 ophthalmopathy patients, roughly 80 hyperthyroidism patients and around 17 progressor patients. Points the paper makes about the study in general: A 13 V-J signature model separated ophthalmopathy from stable hyperthyroidism, with approximately 87% sensitivity and roughly 81% specificity in cross-validation and 80%/75% in testing. Sample size was not statistically predetermined, and blinding of investigators to group allocation was not performed. During validation, the model predicted progression to ophthalmopathy a median of around 6 months ahead of onset, with roughly 65% sensitivity and 72% to 80% specificity. Most expanded thyroid clonotypes (frequency above 0.001) were also found in blood, which suggests that blood repertoires may mirror thyroid immune responses.

Points on this clonotype: There is no known antigen for this receptor. One base away there is no much larger clone; base qualities are not given.

The CDR3 spans 13 residues, from the cysteine through the phenylalanine. The DNA shown is the 39-base CDR3, in frame from base 1. Amplification of TCR beta CDR3 regions was carried out from RNA transcripts. The TCR CDR3 was subjected to a first round of RT-PCR using the HTBI primer set and the Qiagen OneStep RT-PCR kit. Libraries were constructed in a second round of multiplex PCR, after which size selection and purification were performed. The libraries were sequenced on an Illumina HiSeq2000 using paired-end 100 bp reads. On the authors' methods: SOAPnuke was used to process the raw data, removing reads that contained adapters or uncalled bases, had a mean Phred below 15, or lacked an exact match to the constant primer or identifier. High-quality paired reads were merged using COPE v1.2.5, and each unique nucleotide sequence was defined as a clonotype. MiTCR v1.1 was used to align the clonotypes against IMGT TRBV, TRBD and TRBJ reference segments. The analysis included only V-J combinations with a frequency above 0.0001, which together covered roughly 99% of the repertoires. The TCS score was defined as F50 (clonal expansion) divided by E x V (chaos), with BLOSUM62-based TCRdist calculated between CDR3 peptides within each V-J. Welch's t-statistics and random forest reduced roughly 530 V-J features to around 14, which were used in a naive Bayes classifier (R e1071). The public reads were reprocessed in TCRdb via fastp at Q25 and MiXCR, keeping in-frame beta chains. Every CDR3 protein is listed once, alongside the most common genes and DNA of its rows. TCRdb, not the authors, supplied the V and J calls. This sample is represented by 140,000 or so distinct CDR3 sequences; 22% of them were singletons. The biggest ten clones account for about 70% of the sample.

Hyperthyroidism patients were aged 18 to 65 years and newly diagnosed, with disease duration of less than 2 months. Patients with uncontrolled infections, other autoimmune diseases, pregnancy or lactation were excluded. Diagnoses were based on clinical symptoms, serum thyroxine and TRAb, thyroid ultrasound and orbital computed tomography. For progressor patients, blood was drawn at the first diagnosis of hyperthyroidism, before any ophthalmopathy symptoms had appeared. PBMCs were isolated from about 10 ml of fresh peripheral blood by Ficoll-Paque density gradient centrifugation. Progressor patients were initially diagnosed with Graves' hyperthyroidism and developed ophthalmopathy during follow-up. Total RNA was extracted using Trizol reagent, and RNA quality was assessed on an Agilent 2100 Bioanalyzer.

The TCR sequence derives from a woman aged 50 to 60 with Graves' hyperthyroidism that later progressed to Graves' ophthalmopathy. The source material was blood. The rearranged chain carries TRBV3-2 and TRBJ1-1; TRBD1 is the table's D call, not checked against the DNA. TRBV3-2 represents a pseudogene. Here is the DNA: TGTGCCAGCAGCCAGGGGCGCTCCACTGAAGCTTTCTTT. Translated, this is CASSQGRSTEAFF.